One and the same sample provided the 26 T cell receptor beta chains below, sequenced in a study of cytotoxic CD8 clonotypes in ibrutinib-treated CLL. TCRdb's copy holds only in-frame clones and misses some; the assay was immunoSEQ multiplex PCR. The sample gives about 25,000 clones, roughly 85% of which show up once; about 8% is in the top ten. The source was PBMCs, collected after 24 months of ibrutinib treatment. These receptors were collected from a human donor with chronic lymphocytic leukemia.

This clone has more than one count but fewer than ten. The chain uses TRBV19 and TRBJ1-1; weak D call: TRBD1 (6 bases). This CDR3 contains 14 residues. Trimming shortened V by 7 bases and J by 0 bases, and 12 bases separated the two germline ends. Per the germline V gene, CDR1 is LNHDA and CDR2 is SQIVND (reference sequence). CDR3 amino acids: CASTTGQLNTEAFF. The CDR3 DNA sequence: TGTGCCAGTACCACTGGACAGTTGAACACTGAAGCTTTCTTT. Full variable domain (rest looked up from reference TRBV19 and TRBJ1-1): DGGITQSPKYLFRKEGQNVTLSCEQNLNHDAMYWYRQDPGQGLRLIYYSQIVNDFQKGDIAEGYSVSREKKESFPLTVTSAQKNPTAFYLCASTTGQLNTEAFFGQGTRLTVV.

The chain employs TRBV2 and TRBJ2-5; 9 bases align to TRBD1. J lost 4 bases, V lost 8 bases, and 11 bases had no gene match. The CDR3 runs to 15 residues. CDR1 and CDR2 (germline): SNHLY, FYNNEI. The CDR3 nucleotides read TGTGCCAGCGTCCGGGACAGGGTTCAGGTAGAGACCCAGTACTTC. Translating it yields CASVRDRVQVETQYF.

V usage is TRBV5-4 and J usage is TRBJ1-4; D gene unclear. The CDR3 spans 10 residues. Trimming took 10 bases from V and 5 from J, leaving 6 bases between them. CDR1 SGHNT and CDR2 YYREEE come from the germline V gene (reference sequence). The CDR3 DNA follows: TGTGCCCAGGCGAATGAAAAACTGTTTTTT. It specifies CAQANEKLFF. The full variable domain, with the rest looked up from reference TRBV5-4 and TRBJ1-4, is ETGVTQSPTHLIKTRGQQVTLRCSSQSGHNTVSWYQQALGQGPQFIFQYYREEENGRGNFPPRFSGLQFPNYSSELNVNALELDDSALYLCAQANEKLFFGSGTQLSVL.

This clone was observed a handful of times. This CDR3 is missing its conserved last phenylalanine or tryptophan, likely due to a read error. The DNA is omitted, as the CDR3 cannot be located on it reliably, and the CDR3 follows TCRdb's listing. CDR3 residues: CASGLRRTVSQ. This rearrangement joins TRBV12-5 to TRBJ1-3. The length of the CDR3 is 11 amino acids, counting both ends. Looked up from germline, CDR1 is LGHNT and CDR2 is FRNRAP.

The rearrangement joins TRBV7-5 to TRBJ1-5; the table's D call TRBD1 went unverified against the DNA. TRBV7-5 constitutes a pseudogene. This CDR3 contains 15 residues. CDR3 region: CARSFLGGNDQPQHF. The CDR3 bases are TGTGCCAGAAGCTTTTTAGGGGGAAATGATCAGCCCCAGCATTTT.

Worth noting for this clone: A much larger clone is a single base away; this may be a read error. This same CDR3 is encoded by further DNA sequences in the sample. The rearrangement links TRBV7-6 to TRBJ1-1; 9 bases are a match to TRBD1. This CDR3 has 17 amino acids. The V gene's germline CDR1 is SGHVS and CDR2 FNYEAQ. CDR3 bases: TGTGCCAGCAGCTTAGGGGAGGGGGACAGGGCGAACACTGAAGCTTTTTTT. Its translation: CASSLGEGDRANTEAFF.

V usage is TRBV5-1 and J usage is TRBJ1-2; weak D call: TRBD1 (5 bases). Germline V gene data show CDR1 as SGHRS and CDR2 as YFSETQ. Deletions cut 3 bases from V and 1 base from J, with 10 bases between. The CDR3 contains 14 residues. Written as DNA, the CDR3 is TGCGCCAGCAGCTGGGACCGGGATAACTATGGCTACACCTTC. This sequence encodes CASSWDRDNYGYTF. The whole variable domain, remainder taken from reference TRBV5-1 and TRBJ1-2, is KAGVTQTPRYLIKTRGQQVTLSCSPISGHRSVSWYQQTPGQGLQFLFEYFSETQRNKGNFPGRFSGRQFSNSRSEMNVSTLELGDSALYLCASSWDRDNYGYTFGSGTRLTVV.

The chain links TRBV7-2 to TRBJ1-5; D unresolved. The germline V gene encodes CDR1 SGHTA and CDR2 FQGNSA. V was cut by 0 bases and J by 0 bases, with 6 bases left in between. This CDR3 has 15 residues. In DNA, the CDR3 is TGTGCCAGCAGCTTAGCCCTTTATAGCAATCAGCCCCAGCATTTT. It translates to CASSLALYSNQPQHF.

J is TRBJ2-1 and V is TRBV19; 7 bases line up with TRBD2. Trimming cost V 6 bases and J 5 bases; bases outside gene matches: 1. The CDR3 is 12 amino acids. The germline gives CDR1 LNHDA, CDR2 SQIVND (reference sequence). For the CDR3, the DNA is TGTGCCAGTAGGGGGGGGAACAATGAGCAGTTCTTC. It encodes CASRGGNNEQFF.

Remarks on this clone: One end of the junction does not line up with germline, which may come from a read error. V usage is TRBV7-8 and J usage is TRBJ1-5; no clear D. The CDR3 length is 16 residues. Germline V CDR1 and CDR2: SGHVS, FQNEAQ. The CDR3 bases are TGTGCCAGCAGCTTAGGTTCCCCAGTTAGCTATCAGCCCCAGCATTTT. Its protein is CASSLGSPVSYQPQHF.

The chain is built from TRBV7-9 and TRBJ1-1; no reliable D call. V lost 2 bases and J lost 2, with 6 bases in between. CDR3 length: 13 amino acids. Germline values: CDR1 SEHNR, CDR2 FQNEAQ (reference sequence). DNA for the CDR3: TGTGCCAGCAGCTTATCGCTTAACACTGAAGCTTTCTTT. Translating gives CASSLSLNTEAFF.

This chain links TRBV5-4 with TRBJ1-1; a weak D match, TRBD1 (5 bases). The germline V and J ends were trimmed by 4 bases and 7 bases, with 11 bases remaining between them. This CDR3 contains 12 residues. Germline V gives CDR1 SGHNT, CDR2 YYREEE (reference sequence). In DNA form, the CDR3 reads TGTGCCAGCAGCCCATGGGGGGTTGAAGCTTTCTTT. This sequence encodes CASSPWGVEAFF.

This sequence joins TRBV7-3 and TRBJ1-3, with a tentative D call TRBD1 (6 bases). Trimming pared 5 bases from V and 0 bases from J, leaving 17 bases between. Germline loops: CDR1 SGHTA, CDR2 FQGTGA. The CDR3 is made up of 17 amino acids. In DNA form, the CDR3 reads TGTGCCAGCAGCCAACACCCGACAGGCGGCTCTGGAAACACCATATATTTT. Its protein is CASSQHPTGGSGNTIYF.

This clone was detected only once. This chain connects TRBV6-1 to TRBJ2-2; TRBD1 might be the D (8 bases). Germline V gene lookup returns CDR1 MNHNS and CDR2 SASEGT. CDR3 length: 16 amino acids. Trimming stripped 4 bases from V and 3 bases from J, with 15 bases between. Here the CDR3 DNA reads TGTGCCAGCAGTGGCGGGGGACAGGCGTACACCGGGGAGCTGTTTTTT. This encodes CASSGGGQAYTGELFF.

The V and J genes are TRBV5-1 and TRBJ1-1; D is uncertain. Germline-derived CDR1 and CDR2 are SGHRS and YFSETQ. The CDR3 spans 14 residues. V was trimmed by 4 bases and J by 2 bases, leaving 12 bases between them. The CDR3: CASSGRVGNTEAFF. The CDR3 DNA sequence: TGCGCCAGCAGCGGGCGGGTGGGAAACACTGAAGCTTTCTTT. The whole variable domain, remainder taken from reference TRBV5-1 and TRBJ1-1, is KAGVTQTPRYLIKTRGQQVTLSCSPISGHRSVSWYQQTPGQGLQFLFEYFSETQRNKGNFPGRFSGRQFSNSRSEMNVSTLELGDSALYLCASSGRVGNTEAFFGQGTRLTVV.

This clone has just one count. The CDR3 protein is CASSLEVPSTPHRETQYF. The CDR3 DNA follows: TGTGCCAGCAGCTTAGAAGTGCCCTCCACGCCCCATCGAGAGACCCAGTACTTC. The chain is built from TRBV7-6 and TRBJ2-5; no clear D gene. The V gene lost 1 base and the J gene lost 4 bases, with 22 bases spanning the gap. Germline CDR1 is SGHVS and CDR2 is FNYEAQ. CDR3 size: 18 residues.

This chain links TRBV28 with TRBJ1-2; 7 nucleotides agree with TRBD1. The V gene end was trimmed by 2 bases and the J gene end by 4 bases; junction bases not matched to a gene: 4. Germline CDR1 MDHEN, CDR2 SYDVKM. CDR3 size: 14 residues. CDR3 amino acids: CASSLPDRAYGYTF. The DNA for the CDR3 is TGTGCCAGCAGTTTACCAGACAGGGCCTATGGCTACACCTTC.

The V and J genes are TRBV9 and TRBJ2-5; TRBD2 aligns across 9 bases. After removal of 0 bases from V and 5 bases from J, the junction contained 8 bases not matched to a gene. Germline values: CDR1 SGDLS, CDR2 YYNGEE. The CDR3 totals 16 residues. CDR3 protein: CASSVEWASGVETQYF. For the CDR3, the DNA is TGTGCCAGCAGCGTAGAATGGGCTAGCGGGGTGGAGACCCAGTACTTC.

In its sample, this clone ranks as large. This chain connects TRBV6-4 to TRBJ1-6, with TRBD1 matching over 10 bases. Trimming removed 4 bases from V and 10 bases from J; junction bases left unmatched: 4. This CDR3 is built from 14 residues. Germline V gene sequence: CDR1 MRHNA, CDR2 SNTAGT. The CDR3 DNA is TGTGCCAGCAGTGCCGGGACAGGGGAATCACCCCTCCACTTT. It translates to CASSAGTGESPLHF.

CDR3 sequence (DNA): TGCGCCAGCCGTCAAGTAGTGGGATACGAGCAGTACTTC. It translates to CASRQVVGYEQYF. The chain employs TRBV5-1 and TRBJ2-7; D is unresolved. This CDR3 has 13 residues. The germline V gene has CDR1 SGHRS and CDR2 YFSETQ. Trimming took off 7 bases at V and 4 bases at J, with 15 bases between the two ends.

In this sample, this clone is medium-sized (0.01 to 0.1%). The chain uses TRBV7-2 and TRBJ2-7, with TRBD2 matching 8 bases. With V trimmed by 5 bases and J by 6 bases, 9 bases remained unmatched. The CDR3 length is 14 residues. CDR1 is SGHTA and CDR2 is FQGNSA in the germline V gene. This CDR3 is CASSPGRGSREQYF. In DNA, the CDR3 is TGTGCCAGCAGCCCCGGGAGGGGGTCTCGCGAGCAGTACTTC. The variable domain in full, completed from reference TRBV7-2 and TRBJ2-7, reads GAGVSQSPSNKVTEKGKDVELRCDPISGHTALYWYRQSLGQGLEFLIYFQGNSAPDKSGLPSDRFSAERTGGSVSTLTIQRTQQEDSAVYLCASSPGRGSREQYFGPGTRLTVT.

The chain uses TRBV10-1 and TRBJ2-1; 7 bases fit TRBD2. This CDR3 region has 16 residues. Germline V lookup: CDR1 WNHNN, CDR2 SYGVQD (reference sequence). The junction had 7 bases not matched to a gene; V was cut back by 4 bases and J by 1 base. The CDR3 nucleotides read TGCGCCAGCAGTGTTGAAGCGGGGACTTCCTACAATGAGCAGTTCTTC. Amino acids: CASSVEAGTSYNEQFF.

The chain combines TRBV7-9 with TRBJ2-7; D is undetermined. CDR1 is SEHNR, CDR2 FQNEAQ, per germline (reference sequence). CDR3 size: 12 residues. Between the trimmed V and J ends, which lost 0 bases and 5 bases, there was a span of 5 bases. CDR3 amino acids: CASSLAPDEQYF. The CDR3 DNA sequence: TGTGCCAGCAGCTTAGCCCCAGACGAGCAGTACTTC.

The rearrangement links TRBV11-2 to TRBJ2-7; a possible D gene is TRBD1 (6 bases). CDR1 is SGHAT and CDR2 is FQNNGV in the germline V gene. Trimming cost V 5 bases and J 6 bases, with 11 bases left between them. This CDR3 is 12 amino acids long. Here the CDR3 reads CASSLRGGEQYF. CDR3 in DNA: TGTGCCAGCAGCCTCAGGGGTGGCGAGCAGTACTTC. Variable domain in full (rest from reference TRBV11-2 and TRBJ2-7): EAGVAQSPRYKIIEKRQSVAFWCNPISGHATLYWYQQILGQGPKLLIQFQNNGVVDDSQLPKDRFSAERLKGVDSTLKIQPAKLEDSAVYLCASSLRGGEQYFGPGTRLTVT.

This chain connects TRBV6-1 to TRBJ2-5; 8 positions match TRBD2. Germline V gene sequence: CDR1 MNHNS, CDR2 SASEGT. The CDR3 length is 21 residues. Trimming at V came to 1 base and at J to 1 base, leaving 20 bases not matched to a gene. CDR3 DNA sequence: TGTGCCAGCAGTGAAGTCCCCGTCGGGGGGGCGATTGCCGATGGCCAAGAGACCCAGTACTTC. It translates to CASSEVPVGGAIADGQETQYF.

The chain carries TRBV15 and TRBJ2-3; D is unresolved. Germline values: CDR1 LNHNV, CDR2 YYDKDF (reference sequence). The length of the CDR3 is 12 residues. The V end was cut by 1 base, the J end by 8 bases, with 7 bases between. CDR3 in DNA: TGTGCCACCAGCAGAGGTTCAGCTACGCAGTATTTT. Translating gives CATSRGSATQYF. Looking up the rest from reference TRBV15 and TRBJ2-3 gives the full variable domain: DAMVIQNPRYQVTQFGKPVTLSCSQTLNHNVMYWYQQKSSQAPKLLFHYYDKDFNNEADTPDNFQSRRPNTSFCFLDIRSPGLGDTAMYLCATSRGSATQYFGPGTRLTVL.